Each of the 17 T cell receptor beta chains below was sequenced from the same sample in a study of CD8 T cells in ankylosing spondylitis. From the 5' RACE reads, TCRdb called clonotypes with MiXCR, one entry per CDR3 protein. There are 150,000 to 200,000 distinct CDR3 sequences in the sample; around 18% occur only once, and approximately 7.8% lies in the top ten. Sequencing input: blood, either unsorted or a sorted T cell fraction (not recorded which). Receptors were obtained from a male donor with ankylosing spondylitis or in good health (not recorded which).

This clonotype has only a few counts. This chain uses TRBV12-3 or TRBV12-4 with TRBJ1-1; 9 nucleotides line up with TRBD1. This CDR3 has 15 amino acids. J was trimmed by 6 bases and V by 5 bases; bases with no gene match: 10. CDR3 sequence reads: CASSLTGTGLSEAFF. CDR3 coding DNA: TGTGCCAGCAGTCTAACCGGGACAGGGTTGTCTGAAGCTTTCTTT.

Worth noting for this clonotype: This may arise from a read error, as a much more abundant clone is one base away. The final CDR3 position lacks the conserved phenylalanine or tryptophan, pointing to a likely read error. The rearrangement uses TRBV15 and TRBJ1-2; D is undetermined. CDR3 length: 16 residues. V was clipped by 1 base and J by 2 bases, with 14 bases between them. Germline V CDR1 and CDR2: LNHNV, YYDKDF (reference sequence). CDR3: CATSRGPPTQNYGYTL. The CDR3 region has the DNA TGTGCCACCAGCAGAGGACCGCCGACTCAGAACTATGGCTACACCCTC.

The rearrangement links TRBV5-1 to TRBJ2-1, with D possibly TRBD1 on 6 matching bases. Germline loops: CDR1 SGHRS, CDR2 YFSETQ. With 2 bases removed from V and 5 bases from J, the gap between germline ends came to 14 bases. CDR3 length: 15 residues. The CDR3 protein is CASSLNPGVNNEQFF. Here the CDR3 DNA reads TGCGCCAGCAGCTTAAATCCAGGGGTCAACAATGAGCAGTTCTTC.

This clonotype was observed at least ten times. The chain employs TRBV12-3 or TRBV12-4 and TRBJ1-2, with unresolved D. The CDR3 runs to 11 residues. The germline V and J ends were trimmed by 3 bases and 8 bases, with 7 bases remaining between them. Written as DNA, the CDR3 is TGTGCCAGCAGTTTTGGCATAGGCTACACCTTC. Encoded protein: CASSFGIGYTF.

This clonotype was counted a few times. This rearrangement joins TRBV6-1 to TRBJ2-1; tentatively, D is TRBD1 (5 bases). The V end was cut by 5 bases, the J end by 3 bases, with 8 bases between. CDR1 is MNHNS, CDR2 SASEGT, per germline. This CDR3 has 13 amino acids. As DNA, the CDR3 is TGTGCCAGCAGTCCAGGGTACTACAATGAGCAGTTCTTC. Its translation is CASSPGYYNEQFF.

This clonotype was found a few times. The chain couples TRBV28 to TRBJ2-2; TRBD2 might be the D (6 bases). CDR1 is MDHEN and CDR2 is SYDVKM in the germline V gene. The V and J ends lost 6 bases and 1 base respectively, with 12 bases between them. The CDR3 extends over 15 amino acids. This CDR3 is CASSRTTVNTGELFF. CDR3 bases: TGTGCCAGCAGCCGGACTACCGTGAACACCGGGGAGCTGTTTTTT. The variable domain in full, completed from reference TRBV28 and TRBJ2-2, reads DVKVTQSSRYLVKRTGEKVFLECVQDMDHENMFWYRQDPGLGLRLIYFSYDVKMKEKGDIPEGYSVSREKKERFSLILESASTNQTSMYLCASSRTTVNTGELFFGEGSRLTVL.

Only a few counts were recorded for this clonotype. The CDR3 sequence is CSARTMVGRYGVNQPQHF. CDR3 nucleotides: TGCAGTGCTAGAACAATGGTGGGAAGATACGGAGTCAATCAGCCCCAGCATTTT. This chain uses TRBV20-1 with TRBJ1-5, with D uncertain. CDR1 DFQATT and CDR2 SNEGSKA come from the germline V gene (reference sequence). Trimming left V 2 bases short and J 3 bases short, with 23 bases between. This CDR3 has 18 residues.

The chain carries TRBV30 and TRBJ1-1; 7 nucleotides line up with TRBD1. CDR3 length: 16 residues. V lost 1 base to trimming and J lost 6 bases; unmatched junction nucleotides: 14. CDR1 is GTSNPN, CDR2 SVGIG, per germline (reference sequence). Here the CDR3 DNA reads TGTGCCTGGAGTGCAGGGACAGTCACCGTGACCGCTGAAGCTTTCTTT. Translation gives CAWSAGTVTVTAEAFF.

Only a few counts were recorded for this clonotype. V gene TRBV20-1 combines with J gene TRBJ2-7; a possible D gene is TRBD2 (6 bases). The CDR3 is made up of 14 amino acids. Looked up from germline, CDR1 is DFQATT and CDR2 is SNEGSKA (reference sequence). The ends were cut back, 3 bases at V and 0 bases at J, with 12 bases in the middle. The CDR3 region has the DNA TGCAGTGCTAGGGACTGGCGGGACTCCTACGAGCAGTACTTC. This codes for CSARDWRDSYEQYF.

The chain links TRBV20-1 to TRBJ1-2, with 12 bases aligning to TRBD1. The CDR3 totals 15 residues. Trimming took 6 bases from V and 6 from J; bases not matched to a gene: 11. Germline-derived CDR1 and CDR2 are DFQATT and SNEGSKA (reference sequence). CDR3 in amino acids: CSAETQGQGANGYTF. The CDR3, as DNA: TGCAGTGCCGAAACACAGGGACAGGGGGCGAATGGCTACACCTTC.

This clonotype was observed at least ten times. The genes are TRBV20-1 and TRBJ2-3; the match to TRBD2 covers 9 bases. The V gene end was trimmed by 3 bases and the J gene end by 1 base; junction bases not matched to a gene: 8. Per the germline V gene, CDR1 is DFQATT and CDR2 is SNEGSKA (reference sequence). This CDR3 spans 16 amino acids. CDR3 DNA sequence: TGCAGTGCTAGTGGAGCGGGAGGATACGGCACAGATACGCAGTATTTT. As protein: CSASGAGGYGTDTQYF.

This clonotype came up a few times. The CDR3 sequence is CASSHFRGTGTGGNEQFF. The CDR3 nucleotides are TGTGCCAGCAGCCACTTTAGGGGGACAGGCACCGGGGGCAATGAGCAGTTCTTC. This rearrangement joins TRBV4-2 to TRBJ2-1; TRBD1 matches at 8 bases. This CDR3 contains 18 residues. The J segment lost 6 bases and the V segment lost 3 bases, leaving 16 bases of the junction unmatched. Germline lookup yields CDR1 LGHNA and CDR2 YNFKEQ.

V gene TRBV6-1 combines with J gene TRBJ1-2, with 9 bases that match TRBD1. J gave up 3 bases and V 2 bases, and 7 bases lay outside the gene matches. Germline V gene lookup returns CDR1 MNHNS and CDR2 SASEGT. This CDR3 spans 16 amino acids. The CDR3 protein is CASSETPGQGHYGYTF. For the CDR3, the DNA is TGTGCCAGCAGTGAAACCCCGGGACAGGGACACTATGGCTACACCTTC.

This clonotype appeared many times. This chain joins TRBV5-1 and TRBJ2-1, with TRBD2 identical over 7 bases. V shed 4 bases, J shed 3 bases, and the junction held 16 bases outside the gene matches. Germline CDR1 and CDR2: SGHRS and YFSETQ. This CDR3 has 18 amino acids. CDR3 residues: CASSLGERGTGLYNEQFF. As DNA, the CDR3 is TGCGCCAGCAGCCTTGGGGAGCGGGGAACGGGTCTCTACAATGAGCAGTTCTTC. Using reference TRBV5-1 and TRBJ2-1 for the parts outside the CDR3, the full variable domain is KAGVTQTPRYLIKTRGQQVTLSCSPISGHRSVSWYQQTPGQGLQFLFEYFSETQRNKGNFPGRFSGRQFSNSRSEMNVSTLELGDSALYLCASSLGERGTGLYNEQFFGPGTRLTVL.

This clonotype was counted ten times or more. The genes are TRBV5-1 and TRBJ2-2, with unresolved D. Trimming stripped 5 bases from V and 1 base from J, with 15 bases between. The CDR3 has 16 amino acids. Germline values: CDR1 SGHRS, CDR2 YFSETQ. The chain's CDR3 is CASSYPETGNTGELFF. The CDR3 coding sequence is TGCGCCAGCAGTTACCCGGAGACGGGGAACACCGGGGAGCTGTTTTTT.

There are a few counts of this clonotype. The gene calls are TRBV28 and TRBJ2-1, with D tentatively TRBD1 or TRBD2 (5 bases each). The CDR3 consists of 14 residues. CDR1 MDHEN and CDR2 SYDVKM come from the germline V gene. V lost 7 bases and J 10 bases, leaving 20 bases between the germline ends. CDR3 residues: CASTHRDPSREQFF. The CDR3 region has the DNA TGTGCCAGCACCCATAGGGACCCATCACGGGAGCAGTTCTTC.

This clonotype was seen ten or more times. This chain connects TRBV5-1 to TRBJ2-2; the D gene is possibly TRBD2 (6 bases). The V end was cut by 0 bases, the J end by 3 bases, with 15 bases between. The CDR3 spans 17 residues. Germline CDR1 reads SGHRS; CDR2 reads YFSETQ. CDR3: CASSLGGPAGHTGELFF. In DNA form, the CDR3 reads TGCGCCAGCAGCTTGGGTGGGCCAGCGGGCCACACCGGGGAGCTGTTTTTT.